The next 23 T cell receptor beta chains were all read from a single sample in a study of neoadjuvant anti-PD-1 for oral cavity cancer (dated by TCRdb to 2020 to 2023). Preparation of the library involved the immunoSEQ multiplex PCR assay. TCRdb re-hosts the immuneACCESS table, in-frame sequences only. Its copies lack some clones; in the studies checked, an unresolved V gene accounts for under half of them, and the cause for the rest is not known. A total of more than 8,000 clones appear in this sample, approximately 59% of them only once. The ten largest make up approximately 4% of the sample. This specimen's time point label, interpreted: after neoadjuvant nivolumab, at surgical resection. The starting material was PBMCs, obtained after nivolumab (anti-PD-1) treatment. These receptors were obtained from a person aged 40 to 85 with oral cavity squamous cell carcinoma.

The chain recombines TRBV10-2 with TRBJ2-7; D call uncertain. V shed 3 bases and J shed 9 bases, with 9 bases lying between them. The CDR3 is 11 amino acids. Germline assignment: CDR1 WSHSY and CDR2 SAAADI. The CDR3 protein is CASSELSGQYF. CDR3 DNA: TGCGCCAGCAGTGAACTCTCGGGGCAGTACTTC.

V gene TRBV25-1 combines with J gene TRBJ2-7, with D possibly TRBD1 on 5 matching bases. The CDR3 is 12 residues long. Trimming pared 4 bases from V and 2 bases from J, leaving 6 bases between. Germline CDR1 is MGHDK and CDR2 is SYGVNS. The CDR3 DNA sequence: TGTGCCAGCAGTGGGACAACCTACGAGCAGTACTTC. This codes for CASSGTTYEQYF.

The V gene is TRBV19, the J gene TRBJ1-5, with TRBD1 matching 7 bases. Per germline, CDR1 LNHDA and CDR2 SQIVND (reference sequence). Unmatched junction bases numbered 2, after V lost 4 bases and J lost 2 bases. This CDR3 is 14 amino acids long. Here the CDR3 reads CASSNTGGNQPQHF. The CDR3 bases are TGTGCCAGTAGTAACACAGGGGGCAATCAGCCCCAGCATTTT. Drawing the rest from reference TRBV19 and TRBJ1-5, the complete variable domain is DGGITQSPKYLFRKEGQNVTLSCEQNLNHDAMYWYRQDPGQGLRLIYYSQIVNDFQKGDIAEGYSVSREKKESFPLTVTSAQKNPTAFYLCASSNTGGNQPQHFGDGTRLSIL.

The rearrangement uses TRBV13 and TRBJ1-1, with a weak D call TRBD1 (6 bases). V lost 11 bases, J lost 1 base, and 8 bases lay in between. The CDR3 spans 11 residues. Looked up from germline, CDR1 is PRHDT and CDR2 is FYEKMQ (reference sequence). This CDR3 is CAAGENTEAFF. In nucleotides, the CDR3 is TGTGCCGCAGGGGAGAACACTGAAGCTTTCTTT.

J is TRBJ1-4 and V is TRBV5-1; D is possibly TRBD1 (6 bases). Germline V gene lookup returns CDR1 SGHRS and CDR2 YFSETQ. The V end was cut by 5 bases, the J end by 2 bases, with 10 bases between. The CDR3 is made up of 14 amino acids. The CDR3: CASRSGATNEKLFF. The CDR3 nucleotides read TGCGCCAGCAGGTCGGGGGCGACTAATGAAAAACTGTTTTTT.

J is TRBJ1-1 and V is TRBV11-2, with 8 bases lining up with TRBD1. The CDR3 length is 14 residues. J lost 7 bases, V lost 1 base, and 5 bases had no gene match. Germline V gene sequence: CDR1 SGHAT, CDR2 FQNNGV. The CDR3 loop is CASSLARGQVEAFF. The CDR3 region has the DNA TGTGCCAGCAGCTTAGCCAGGGGGCAAGTTGAAGCTTTCTTT. Full variable domain (missing parts from reference TRBV11-2 and TRBJ1-1): EAGVAQSPRYKIIEKRQSVAFWCNPISGHATLYWYQQILGQGPKLLIQFQNNGVVDDSQLPKDRFSAERLKGVDSTLKIQPAKLEDSAVYLCASSLARGQVEAFFGQGTRLTVV.

This rearrangement joins TRBV6-5 to TRBJ2-3; D call uncertain. V was cut by 8 bases and J by 9 bases, with 9 bases left in between. The CDR3 runs to 10 residues. Germline V gene lookup returns CDR1 MNHEY and CDR2 SVGAGI. The CDR3 reads CASRGTTQYF. The CDR3 nucleotides are TGTGCCAGCCGAGGAACGACGCAGTATTTT.

This chain connects TRBV6-5 to TRBJ1-6; D gene uncertain. CDR3 length equals 13 residues. Germline assignment: CDR1 MNHEY and CDR2 SVGAGI. Trimming removed 6 bases from V and 10 bases from J, with 13 bases in between. The CDR3 sequence is CASRQAGRSPLHF. Written as DNA, the CDR3 is TGTGCCAGCAGGCAGGCTGGCCGGTCACCCCTCCACTTT.

This clone occurred a few times. The CDR3 spells CASSRHLTGSIGTDTQYF. CDR3 in DNA: TGTGCCAGCAGCCGACACCTTACAGGGTCGATCGGGACAGATACGCAGTATTTT. The chain has TRBV6-4 and TRBJ2-3, with a weak D call TRBD1 (6 bases). Germline V lookup: CDR1 MRHNA, CDR2 SNTAGT. The CDR3 is 18 amino acids. The ends were cut back, 6 bases at V and 3 bases at J, with 25 bases in the middle.

This clone was recorded a few times. The chain couples TRBV6-6 to TRBJ2-4; either TRBD1 or TRBD2 may supply D (6 bases each). This CDR3 has 13 amino acids. Germline V gene data show CDR1 as MNHNY and CDR2 as SVGAGI (reference sequence). The ends were cut back, 4 bases at V and 7 bases at J, with 11 bases in the middle. The CDR3 loop reads CASSSGGRNIQYF. CDR3 coding DNA: TGTGCCAGCAGTTCCGGGGGCAGGAACATTCAGTACTTC.

This clone was counted a few times. This chain uses TRBV21-1 with TRBJ2-5. TRBV21-1 is termed a pseudogene. There are 21 residues in the CDR3. CDR3 bases: TGTGCCAGCAGCAAACCCCAGAACAAGGCGCGCCGTTCCCCGGCAAAAGAGACCCAGTACTTC. As protein: CASSKPQNKARRSPAKETQYF.

This clone was detected a few times. The V and J genes are TRBV5-8 and TRBJ1-1; D not certain. Trimming took 0 bases from V and 1 from J, leaving 16 bases between them. This CDR3 spans 17 amino acids. Germline V gives CDR1 SGHTS, CDR2 YDEGEE. In DNA form, the CDR3 reads TGTGCCAGCAGCTTGGCCACTTACCGGGCCCAGAACACTGAAGCTTTCTTT. This sequence encodes CASSLATYRAQNTEAFF.

The rearrangement links TRBV10-2 to TRBJ2-1; TRBD1 aligns across 9 bases. CDR1 is WSHSY and CDR2 is SAAADI in the germline V gene. Germline trimming cut 5 bases from V and 6 bases from J; bases unmatched to any gene: 8. The CDR3 has 15 residues. CDR3 sequence reads: CASSRQGDVANEQFF. The CDR3 region has the DNA TGCGCCAGCAGTCGACAGGGGGACGTAGCCAATGAGCAGTTCTTC.

The chain combines TRBV5-1 with TRBJ1-6, with TRBD1 matching over 9 bases. From germline, CDR1 is SGHRS and CDR2 YFSETQ. The length of the CDR3 is 14 residues. V trimming: 4 bases; J trimming: 7 bases; junction bases outside the gene matches: 3. The CDR3 DNA sequence: TGCGCCAGCAGCCCGGACAGGGGCAATTCACCCCTCCACTTT. As protein: CASSPDRGNSPLHF.

The V gene is TRBV11-2, the J gene TRBJ2-3; D gene uncertain. V was pared by 5 bases and J by 1 base, with 10 bases between. Germline V gene data show CDR1 as SGHAT and CDR2 as FQNNGV. This CDR3 has 14 amino acids. CDR3 bases: TGTGCCAGCAGCACGCGGAAGGGCACAGATACGCAGTATTTT. This codes for CASSTRKGTDTQYF.

V and J are TRBV30 and TRBJ1-2; 8 bases agree with TRBD1. Germline V lookup: CDR1 GTSNPN, CDR2 SVGIG (reference sequence). This CDR3 is built from 11 residues. With V trimmed by 7 bases and J by 8 bases, 6 bases remained unmatched. Here the CDR3 DNA reads TGTGCCTCAGGACAGGGCGACGGCTACACCTTC. Encoded protein: CASGQGDGYTF.

This clone was seen a few times. CDR3 protein: CASSFSNQPQHF. The DNA of the CDR3 is TGTGCCAGCAGCTTTAGTAATCAGCCCCAGCATTTT. The chain uses TRBV7-2 and TRBJ1-5; no reliable D call. This CDR3 has 12 amino acids. Germline-derived CDR1 and CDR2 are SGHTA and FQGNSA. V was clipped by 3 bases and J by 4 bases, with 4 bases between them.

This clone has just a few counts. The V and J genes are TRBV1 and TRBJ2-3; the table calls TRBD2, which could not be checked here. TRBV1 is a pseudogene segment. CDR3 length: 14 amino acids. The CDR3 nucleotides read TGCACCAGCAGCCCTAGCGGGAGCACAGATACGCAGTATTTT. It is translated as CTSSPSGSTDTQYF.

There are a few counts of this clone. The V call is TRBV29-1, the J call TRBJ2-3; 11 positions agree with TRBD1. Germline CDR1 SQVTM, CDR2 ANQGSEA. The V segment lost 3 bases and the J segment 3 bases; nucleotides outside the gene matches: 2. This CDR3 has 14 amino acids. The CDR3 spells CSVEGQGVTDTQYF. The DNA of the CDR3 is TGCAGCGTTGAGGGACAGGGGGTTACAGATACGCAGTATTTT.

The rearrangement uses TRBV29-1 and TRBJ1-2; D ambiguous. The CDR3 length is 11 residues. V was trimmed by 2 bases and J by 5 bases, leaving 6 bases between them. Germline assignment: CDR1 SQVTM and CDR2 ANQGSEA. CDR3 DNA: TGCAGCGTTGAATGGAGGTATGGCTACACCTTC. Translation: CSVEWRYGYTF.

This chain links TRBV2 with TRBJ1-5, with 7 bases identical to TRBD1. Germline CDR1 and CDR2: SNHLY and FYNNEI. The CDR3 sequence is 13 residues long. Trimming removed 8 bases from V and 5 bases from J; junction bases left unmatched: 6. The chain's CDR3 is CASSGQADQPQHF. The CDR3 DNA reads as TGTGCCAGCTCAGGACAGGCTGATCAGCCCCAGCATTTT.

J is TRBJ2-1 and V is TRBV11-3, with 8 bases lining up with TRBD2. Per the germline V gene, CDR1 is SGHNT and CDR2 is YENEEA. This CDR3 comprises 15 residues. The trim removed 1 base at V and 6 bases at J, leaving 5 bases unmatched. The CDR3 here is CASSLVGGTSNEQFF. CDR3 sequence (DNA): TGTGCCAGCAGCTTAGTGGGGGGGACTAGCAATGAGCAGTTCTTC.

This chain uses TRBV6-5 with TRBJ1-3; the D is unclear. The V gene's germline CDR1 is MNHEY and CDR2 SVGAGI. This CDR3 contains 14 residues. Trimming removed 4 bases at V and 4 bases at J, with 11 bases between. DNA for the CDR3: TGTGCCAGCAGTTCAATTGTCTCCGGAAACACCATATATTTT. It translates to CASSSIVSGNTIYF.